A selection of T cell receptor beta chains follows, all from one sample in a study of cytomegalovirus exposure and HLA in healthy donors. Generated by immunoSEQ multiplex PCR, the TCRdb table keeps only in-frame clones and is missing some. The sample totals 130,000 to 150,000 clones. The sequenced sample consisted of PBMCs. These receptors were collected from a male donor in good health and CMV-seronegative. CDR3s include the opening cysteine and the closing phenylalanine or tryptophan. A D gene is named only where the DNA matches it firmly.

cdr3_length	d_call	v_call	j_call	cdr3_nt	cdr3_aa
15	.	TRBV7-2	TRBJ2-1	TGTGCCAGCACCCCTAGAGGAGACTCTTACAATGAGCAGTTCTTC	CASTPRGDSYNEQFF
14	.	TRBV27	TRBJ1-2	TGTGCCAGCAGTTTACGGGGGGGCGAGGATGGCTACACCTTC	CASSLRGGEDGYTF
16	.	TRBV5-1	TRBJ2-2	TGCGCCAGCAGCTTTACGGGACACGCGAACACCGGGGAGCTGTTTTTT	CASSFTGHANTGELFF
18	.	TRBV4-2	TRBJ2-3	TGTGCCAGCAGCCAAGATTGGGGAGGGGGAGCTTTCACAGATACGCAGTATTTT	CASSQDWGGGAFTDTQYF
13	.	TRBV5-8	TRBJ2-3	TGTGCCAGCAGCACTAAGACAGGCAGAACGCAGTATTTT	CASSTKTGRTQYF
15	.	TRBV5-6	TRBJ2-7	TGTGCCAGCAGCTTGATCACACAGGGAAACTACGAGCAGTACTTC	CASSLITQGNYEQYF
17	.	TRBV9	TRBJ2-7	TGTGCCAGCAGCGTAGACGGGTCCGGGACAGAAAGGAGGGGGCAGTACTTC	CASSVDGSGTERRGQYF
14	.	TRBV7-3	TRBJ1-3	TGTGCCAGCAGCTCAGGACAGATCGGAAACACCATATATTTT	CASSSGQIGNTIYF
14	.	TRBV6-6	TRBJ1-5	TGTGCCAGCAAACCGAGCGGGGGGAATCAGCCCCAGCATTTT	CASKPSGGNQPQHF
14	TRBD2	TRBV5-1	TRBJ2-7	TGCGCCAGCAGCTTGGCCCCCCGGGGGGGCGAGCAGTACTTC	CASSLAPRGGEQYF
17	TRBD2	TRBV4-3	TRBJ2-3	TGCGCCAGCAGCCAAGATCGACTAGCGGGGGTGACAGATACGCAGTATTTT	CASSQDRLAGVTDTQYF
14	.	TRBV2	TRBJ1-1	TGTGCCAGCAGTGTGGGATCCAGGGCCACTGAAGCTTTCTTT	CASSVGSRATEAFF
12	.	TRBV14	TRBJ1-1	TGTGCCAGCAACGAGGGAGGGACTGAAGCTTTCTTT	CASNEGGTEAFF
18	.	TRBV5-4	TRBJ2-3	TGTGCCAGCAGCTTGCCCCCCCTAGGGGTGGGAAGCACAGATACGCAGTATTTT	CASSLPPLGVGSTDTQYF
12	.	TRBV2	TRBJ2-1	TGTGCCAGCAGGCGGACCGTCCCAGAGGGGTTCTTC	CASRRTVPEGFF
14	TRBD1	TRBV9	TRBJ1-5	TGTGCCAGCAGCGCCGGACAGGGGAATCAGCCCCAGCATTTT	CASSAGQGNQPQHF
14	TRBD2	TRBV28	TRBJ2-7	TGTGCCAGCAGAGTTGGGGGGGTCCCCTACGAGCAGTACTTC	CASRVGGVPYEQYF
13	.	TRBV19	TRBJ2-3	TGTGCCAGTAGTCCCTTACCCCTAGAGGCGCAGTATTTT	CASSPLPLEAQYF
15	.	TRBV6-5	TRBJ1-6	TGTGCCAGCATGGAGGGGTCCGGCTATAATTCACCCCTCCACTTT	CASMEGSGYNSPLHF
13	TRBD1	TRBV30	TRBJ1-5	TGTGCCTGCCAAGACAGGGGAGATCAGCCCCAGCATTTT	CACQDRGDQPQHF
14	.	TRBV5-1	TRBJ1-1	TGCGCCAGCAGCTTGGCAGGGGCTCGCACTGAAGCTTTCTTT	CASSLAGARTEAFF
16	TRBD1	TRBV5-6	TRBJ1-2	TGTGCCAGCATCGAACTTAACAGGGGTCCTGTCTATGGCTACACCTTC	CASIELNRGPVYGYTF
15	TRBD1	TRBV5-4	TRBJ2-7	TGTGCCAGCAGCTTGGACAGGGGACGTGCTGACGAGCAGTACTTC	CASSLDRGRADEQYF
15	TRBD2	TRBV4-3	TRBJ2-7	TGCGCCAGCAGCCAACTAGCGGGGAGCTCCTACGAGCAGTACTTC	CASSQLAGSSYEQYF
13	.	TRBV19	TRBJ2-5	TGTGCCAGTAGTATAGGGGGCGTGGAGACCCAGTACTTC	CASSIGGVETQYF
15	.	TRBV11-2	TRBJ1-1	TGTGCCAGCAGCGACCTGGAGGGATTGAACACTGAAGCTTTCTTT	CASSDLEGLNTEAFF
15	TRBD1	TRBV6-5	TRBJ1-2	TGTGCCAGCAGTTTCCATGGACAGGGGAAAGAGGGCTACACCTTC	CASSFHGQGKEGYTF
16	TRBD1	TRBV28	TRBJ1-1	TGTGCCAGCAGTCTAGGGACAGGGAGAGGCGTCACTGAAGCTTTCTTT	CASSLGTGRGVTEAFF
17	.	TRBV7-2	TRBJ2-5	TGTGCCAGCAGCCGGGGGAGCGGTAAGAGGGTGGGAGAGACCCAGTACTTC	CASSRGSGKRVGETQYF
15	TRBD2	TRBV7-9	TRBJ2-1	TGTGCCAGCAGCCGAGTGGGACTAGCCCCAGATGAGCAGTTCTTC	CASSRVGLAPDEQFF
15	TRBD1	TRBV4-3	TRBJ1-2	TGCGCCAGCAGCCAACGGGACAGCGCGAACTATGGCTACACCTTC	CASSQRDSANYGYTF
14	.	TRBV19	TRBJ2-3	TGTGCCAGTAGTATAGTGGGCGGAGGAAATACGCAGTATTTT	CASSIVGGGNTQYF
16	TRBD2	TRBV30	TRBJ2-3	TGTGCCTGGAGTGTAAGGGCGGGAGTGGGAACAGATACGCAGTATTTT	CAWSVRAGVGTDTQYF
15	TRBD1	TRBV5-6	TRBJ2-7	TGTGCCAGCAGTTACGCCAATCCGGGACAGGGACAGCAGTACTTC	CASSYANPGQGQQYF
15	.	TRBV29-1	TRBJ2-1	TGCAGCGTTTTCCTACAGGGCCGATATAACAATGAGCAGTTCTTC	CSVFLQGRYNNEQFF
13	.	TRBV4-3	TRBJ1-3	TGCGCCAGCAGCCAAACTATCGGAAACACCATATATTTT	CASSQTIGNTIYF
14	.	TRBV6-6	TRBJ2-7	TGTGCCAGCAGTTACTCGGAGAGCTCCTACGAGCAGTACTTC	CASSYSESSYEQYF
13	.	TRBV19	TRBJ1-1	TGTGCCAGTAGGAGGGCGCGAGCTACCGAAGCTTTCTTT	CASRRARATEAFF
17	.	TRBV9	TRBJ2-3	TGTGCCAGCAGGGGGAGTTCACCAACCCCAAACACAGATACGCAGTATTTT	CASRGSSPTPNTDTQYF
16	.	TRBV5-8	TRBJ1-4	TGTGCCAGCAGCCCCGGGCGGGGTACGGCTGATGAAAAACTGTTTTTT	CASSPGRGTADEKLFF
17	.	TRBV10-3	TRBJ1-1	TGTGCCATCAGTGAGTCGGCTCGACAGACCCAGGGAACTGAAGCTTTCTTT	CAISESARQTQGTEAFF
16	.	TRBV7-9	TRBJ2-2	TGTGCCAGCAGCTTAGAAGCCGTGTGGGGCCCCGGGGAGCTGTTTTTT	CASSLEAVWGPGELFF
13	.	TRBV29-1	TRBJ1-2	TGCAGCGTTGAAGATCCTCGGGACTATGGCTACACCTTC	CSVEDPRDYGYTF
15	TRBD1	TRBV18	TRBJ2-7	TGTGCCAGCTCACCCGGGACAGTCAGCTCCTACGAGCAGTACTTC	CASSPGTVSSYEQYF
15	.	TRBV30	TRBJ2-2	TGTGCCTGGAGCCCGTTTACAGGGAACACCGGGGAGCTGTTTTTT	CAWSPFTGNTGELFF
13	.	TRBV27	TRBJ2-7	TGTGCCAGCAGCAGAACTCCGGGCTACGAGCAGTACTTC	CASSRTPGYEQYF
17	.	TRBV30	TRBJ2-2	TGTGCCTGGAGCGGGGGAACTAGGCCCAGATCTACCGGGGAGCTGTTTTTT	CAWSGGTRPRSTGELFF
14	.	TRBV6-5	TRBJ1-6	TGTGCCAGCAGTTACTCGAGCCCCTTCTCACCCCTCCACTTT	CASSYSSPFSPLHF
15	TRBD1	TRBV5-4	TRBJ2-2	TGTGCCAGCAGCTTAGACAGGGGAGACACCGGGGAGCTGTTTTTT	CASSLDRGDTGELFF
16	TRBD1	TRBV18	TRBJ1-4	TGTGCCAGCTCACCAAGTTCAGGGGGCTGGTTTGAAAAACTGTTTTTT	CASSPSSGGWFEKLFF
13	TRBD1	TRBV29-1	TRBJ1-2	TGCAGCGTTGAACACCTAGGGGGCGGCGGCTACACCTTC	CSVEHLGGGGYTF
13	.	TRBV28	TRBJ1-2	TGTGCCAGCAGTACGGAGGGTCTCTCTGGCTACACCTTC	CASSTEGLSGYTF
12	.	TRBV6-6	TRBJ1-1	TGTGCCAGCAGTCCGACGACAGGAGAAGCTTTCTTT	CASSPTTGEAFF
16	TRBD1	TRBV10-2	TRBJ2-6	TGCGCCAGCAACGGACAGGGGTATGCCGGGGCCAACGTCCTGACTTTC	CASNGQGYAGANVLTF
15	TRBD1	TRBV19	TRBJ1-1	TGTGCCAGTAGTTCCTGGGACAGCGGTGGCACTGAAGCTTTCTTT	CASSSWDSGGTEAFF
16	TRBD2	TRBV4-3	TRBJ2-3	TGCGCCAGCAGCCAGGGAGCGGGGGGATTCACAGATACGCAGTATTTT	CASSQGAGGFTDTQYF
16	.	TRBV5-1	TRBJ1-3	TGCGCCAGCAGCCCATCTAGCGGCATTTCTGGAAACACCATATATTTT	CASSPSSGISGNTIYF